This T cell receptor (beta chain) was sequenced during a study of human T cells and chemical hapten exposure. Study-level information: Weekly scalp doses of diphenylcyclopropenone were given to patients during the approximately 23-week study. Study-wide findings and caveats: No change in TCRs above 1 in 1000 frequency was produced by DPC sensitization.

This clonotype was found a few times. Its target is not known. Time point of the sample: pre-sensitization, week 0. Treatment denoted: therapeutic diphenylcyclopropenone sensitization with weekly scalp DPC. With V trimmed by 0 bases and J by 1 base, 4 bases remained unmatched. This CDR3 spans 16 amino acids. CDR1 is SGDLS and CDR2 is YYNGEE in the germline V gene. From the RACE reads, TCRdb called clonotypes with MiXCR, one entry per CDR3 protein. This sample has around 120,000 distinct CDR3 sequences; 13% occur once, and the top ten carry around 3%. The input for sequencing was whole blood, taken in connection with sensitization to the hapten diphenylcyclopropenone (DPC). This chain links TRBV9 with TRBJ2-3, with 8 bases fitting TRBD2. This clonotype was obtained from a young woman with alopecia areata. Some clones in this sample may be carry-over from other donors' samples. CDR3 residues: CASSVVTGGGTDTQYF. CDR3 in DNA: TGTGCCAGCAGCGTAGTCACCGGGGGGGGCACAGATACGCAGTATTTT.